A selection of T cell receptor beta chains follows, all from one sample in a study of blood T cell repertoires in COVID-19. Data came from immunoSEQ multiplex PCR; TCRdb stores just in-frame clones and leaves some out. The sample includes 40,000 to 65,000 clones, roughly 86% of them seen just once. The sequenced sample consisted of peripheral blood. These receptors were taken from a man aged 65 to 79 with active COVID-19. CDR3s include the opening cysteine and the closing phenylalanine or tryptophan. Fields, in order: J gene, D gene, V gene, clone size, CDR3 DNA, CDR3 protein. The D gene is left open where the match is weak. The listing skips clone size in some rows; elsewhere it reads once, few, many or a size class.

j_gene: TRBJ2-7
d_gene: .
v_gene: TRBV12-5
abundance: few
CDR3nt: TGTGCTAGTGGAGCAAGCGTCTACGAGCAGTACTTC
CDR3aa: CASGASVYEQYF

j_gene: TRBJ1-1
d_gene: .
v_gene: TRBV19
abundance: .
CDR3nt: TGTGCCAGTAGTATCGGTGGGAGGCCCGCTTTCTTT
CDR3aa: CASSIGGRPAFF

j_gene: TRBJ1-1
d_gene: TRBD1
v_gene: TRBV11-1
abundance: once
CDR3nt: TGTGCCAGCAGCTCATACAGGGGTAACACTGAAGCTTTCTTT
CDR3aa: CASSSYRGNTEAFF

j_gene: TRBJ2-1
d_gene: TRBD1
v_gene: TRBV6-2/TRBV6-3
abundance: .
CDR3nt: TGTGCCAGCAGTTACGGGGGACAGGGCGATGAGCAGTTCTTC
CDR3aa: CASSYGGQGDEQFF

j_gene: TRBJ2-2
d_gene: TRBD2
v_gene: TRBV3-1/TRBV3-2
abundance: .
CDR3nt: TGTGCCAGCAGCCCCGGGGGGTTGAACACCGGGGAGCTGTTTTTT
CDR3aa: CASSPGGLNTGELFF

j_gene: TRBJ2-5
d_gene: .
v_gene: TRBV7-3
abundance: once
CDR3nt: TGTGCCAGCAGTCGACAGGCCCAAGAGACCCAGTACTTC
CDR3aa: CASSRQAQETQYF

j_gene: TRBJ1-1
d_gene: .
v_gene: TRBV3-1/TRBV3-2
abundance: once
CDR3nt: TGTGCCAGCAGCCAGGGAGTGAATCGAGCTTTCTTT
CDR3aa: CASSQGVNRAFF

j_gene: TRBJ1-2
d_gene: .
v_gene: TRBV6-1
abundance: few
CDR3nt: TGTGCCAGCAGTGTGGCGACAGTGTCCGCTAACTATGGCTACACCTTC
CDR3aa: CASSVATVSANYGYTF

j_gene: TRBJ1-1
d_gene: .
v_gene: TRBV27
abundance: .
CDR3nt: TGTGCCAGCAGTTGGCCAGGGTGGACCGCTAACACTGAAGCTTTCTTT
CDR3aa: CASSWPGWTANTEAFF

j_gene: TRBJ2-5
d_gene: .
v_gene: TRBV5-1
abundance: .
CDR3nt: TGCGCCAGCAGCCTCACCTCTCTGAGGCAAGAGACCCAGTACTTC
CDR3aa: CASSLTSLRQETQYF

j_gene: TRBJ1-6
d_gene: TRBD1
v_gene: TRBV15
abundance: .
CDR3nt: TGTGCCACCAGCAGAGATCCGGGACAGCAAAATTCACCCCTCCACTTT
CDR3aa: CATSRDPGQQNSPLHF

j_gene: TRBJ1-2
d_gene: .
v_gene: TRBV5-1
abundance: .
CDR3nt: TGCGCCAGCAGCTTGGCCGGGGATTACTACAACTATGGCTACACCTTC
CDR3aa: CASSLAGDYYNYGYTF

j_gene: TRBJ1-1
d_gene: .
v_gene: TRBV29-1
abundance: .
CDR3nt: TGCAGCGTTGTACAGGGTCGAACTGAAGCTTTCTTT
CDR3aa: CSVVQGRTEAFF

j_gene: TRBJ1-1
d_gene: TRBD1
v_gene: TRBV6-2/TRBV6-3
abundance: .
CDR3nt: TGTGCCAGCAGTTCTCGGGGACAGGGAAACACTGAAGCTTTCTTT
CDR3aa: CASSSRGQGNTEAFF

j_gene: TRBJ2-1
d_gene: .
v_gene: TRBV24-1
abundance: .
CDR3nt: TGTGCCACCAGTGAGGCCCAGGGTAACTCCTACAATGAGCAGTTCTTC
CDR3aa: CATSEAQGNSYNEQFF

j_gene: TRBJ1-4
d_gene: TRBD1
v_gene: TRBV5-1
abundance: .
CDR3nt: TGCGCCAGCAGCCCGGAGGCAGGGGGCGAGGGACTGTTTTTT
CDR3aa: CASSPEAGGEGLFF

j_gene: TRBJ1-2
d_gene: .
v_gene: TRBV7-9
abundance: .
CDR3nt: TGTGCCAGCAGCCCAGACAGTTATGGCTACACCTTC
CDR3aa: CASSPDSYGYTF

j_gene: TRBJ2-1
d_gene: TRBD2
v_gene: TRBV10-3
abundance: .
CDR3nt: TGTGCCCACTCGTTAGCGGGGGGGCGGGATGAGCAGTTCTTC
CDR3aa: CAHSLAGGRDEQFF

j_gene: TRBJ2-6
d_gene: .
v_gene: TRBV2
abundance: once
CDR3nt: TGTGCCAGCAGGCTGACAGGTGGGGCCAACGTCCTGACTTTC
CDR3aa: CASRLTGGANVLTF

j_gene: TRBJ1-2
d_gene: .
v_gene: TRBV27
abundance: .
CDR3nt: TGTGCCAGCAGTTTCGGCAGGCTTGGTGGCTACACCTTC
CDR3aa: CASSFGRLGGYTF

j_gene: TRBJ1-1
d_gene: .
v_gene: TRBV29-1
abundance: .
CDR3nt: TGCAGCGTCTGGACAGTGCGAGAAGCTTTCTTT
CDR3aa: CSVWTVREAFF

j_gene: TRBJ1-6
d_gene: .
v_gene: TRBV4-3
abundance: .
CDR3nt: TGCGCCAGCAGCCAGGCCATCAGGGATTCACCCCTCCACTTT
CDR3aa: CASSQAIRDSPLHF

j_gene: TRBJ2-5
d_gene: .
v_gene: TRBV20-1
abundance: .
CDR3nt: TGCAGTGCTCTATACCAAGAGACCCAGTACTTC
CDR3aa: CSALYQETQYF

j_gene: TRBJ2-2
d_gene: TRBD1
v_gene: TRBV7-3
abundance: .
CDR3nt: TGTGCCAGCAGCGGGACAGGGGCCCCCGGGGAGCTGTTTTTT
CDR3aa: CASSGTGAPGELFF

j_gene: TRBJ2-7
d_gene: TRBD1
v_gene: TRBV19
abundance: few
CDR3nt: TGTGCCAGTAGTATACTCCCGGGACAGGGGTACTACGAGCAGTACTTC
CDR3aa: CASSILPGQGYYEQYF

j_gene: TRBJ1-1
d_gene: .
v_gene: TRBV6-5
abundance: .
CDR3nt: TGTGCCAGCAATAGTCCGTTACCGGGAGACACTGAAGCTTTCTTT
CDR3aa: CASNSPLPGDTEAFF

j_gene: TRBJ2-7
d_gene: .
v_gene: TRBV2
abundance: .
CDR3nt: TGTGCCAGCAGCCAGGACAGCTACGAGCAGTACTTC
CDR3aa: CASSQDSYEQYF

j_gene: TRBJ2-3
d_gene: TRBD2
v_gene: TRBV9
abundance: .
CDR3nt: TGTGCCAGCAGCGCTAGCGGGGGGGGTACTAGCACAGATACGCAGTATTTT
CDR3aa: CASSASGGGTSTDTQYF

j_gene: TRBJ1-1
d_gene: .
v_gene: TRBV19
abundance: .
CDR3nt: TGTGCCAGTAGTATAATTTCGACGAGAAGAGGCACTGAAGCTTTCTTT
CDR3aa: CASSIISTRRGTEAFF

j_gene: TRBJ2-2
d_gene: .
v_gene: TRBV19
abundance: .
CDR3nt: TGTGCCAGTAGTCAGACAGGGTCGGGGGACGGGGAGCTGTTTTTT
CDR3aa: CASSQTGSGDGELFF

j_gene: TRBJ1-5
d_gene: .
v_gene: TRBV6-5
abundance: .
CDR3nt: TGTGCCAGCAGTTTAGACAGTAGCAATCAGCCCCAGCATTTT
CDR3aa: CASSLDSSNQPQHF